The next 19 T cell receptor beta chains were all read from a single sample in a study of control samples from healthy donors and cancer patients (dated by TCRdb to the early 2020s). Libraries came from the immunoSEQ multiplex PCR assay. The immuneACCESS repertoire file appears here via TCRdb, limited to in-frame rearrangements. These files lack a portion of the clones; in checked studies, under half of the deficit traces to unresolved V genes, and the cause of the others is not known. This sample holds about 150,000 clones; around nine tenths were observed only once. Over 4.5% of the sample lies in the top ten. The sample consisted of blood. All receptors derive from a man under 40 in good health.

The rearrangement joins TRBV5-1 to TRBJ2-7, with D perhaps matching TRBD1 or TRBD2 (7 bases each). V was trimmed by 0 bases and J by 3 bases, leaving 16 bases between them. This CDR3 has 16 amino acids. Germline-derived CDR1 and CDR2 are SGHRS and YFSETQ. The DNA for the CDR3 is TGCGCCAGCAGCTTGGAGCGGGACAGATATGACTACGAGCAGTACTTC. It translates to CASSLERDRYDYEQYF.

The rearrangement links TRBV6-2 or TRBV6-3 to TRBJ1-1; 10 nucleotides align to TRBD1. Per the germline V gene, CDR1 is MNHEY and CDR2 is SVGEGT. The CDR3 extends over 16 amino acids. Germline trimming cut 3 bases from V and 0 bases from J; bases unmatched to any gene: 4. The CDR3 region has the DNA TGTGCCAGCAGTTATAACGGACAGGGGGTGAACACTGAAGCTTTCTTT. Its translation is CASSYNGQGVNTEAFF.

The chain is built from TRBV25-1 and TRBJ1-5; TRBD1 agrees at 11 bases. V shed 6 bases and J 2 bases; nucleotides not matched to a gene: 6. Germline V lookup: CDR1 MGHDK, CDR2 SYGVNS. The CDR3 covers 16 residues. The CDR3 DNA is TGTGCCAGCAGACAAAGGACAGGGGGCGGCAATCAGCCCCAGCATTTT. Its translation: CASRQRTGGGNQPQHF.

The V gene is TRBV15, the J gene TRBJ2-1; D not certain. CDR1 and CDR2 from the germline V gene are LNHNV and YYDKDF (reference sequence). The CDR3 spans 15 residues. V was clipped by 5 bases and J by 4 bases, with 15 bases between them. CDR3: CATSDVARRYNEQFF. In DNA, the CDR3 is TGTGCCACCAGCGATGTGGCGAGAAGGTACAATGAGCAGTTCTTC.

The rearrangement links TRBV19 to TRBJ1-5, with D uncertain. CDR1 LNHDA and CDR2 SQIVND come from the germline V gene (reference sequence). The V gene lost 5 bases and the J gene lost 5 bases, with 19 bases spanning the gap. The CDR3 is 16 amino acids. CDR3 DNA: TGTGCCAGTAGTGGGTGGGTGTCCGCTCCGCATCAGCCCCAGCATTTT. Protein: CASSGWVSAPHQPQHF.

This clone is a singleton in its sample. The chain combines TRBV9 with TRBJ2-7; 10 bases align to TRBD1. Germline V lookup: CDR1 SGDLS, CDR2 YYNGEE. The CDR3 extends over 15 amino acids. V was clipped by 0 bases and J by 6 bases; unmatched bases: 6. For the CDR3, the DNA is TGTGCCAGCAGCGTAGAGGGGACAGGGGTGTCCGAGCAGTACTTC. It is translated as CASSVEGTGVSEQYF.

The chain is built from TRBV30 and TRBJ1-5, with TRBD1 as a possible D gene (5 bases). Between the trimmed V and J ends, which lost 1 base and 4 bases, there was a span of 8 bases. Germline V gene sequence: CDR1 GTSNPN, CDR2 SVGIG (reference sequence). CDR3 length: 13 amino acids. This CDR3 reads CAWSGGDNQPQHF. Here the CDR3 DNA reads TGTGCCTGGAGTGGGGGGGATAATCAGCCCCAGCATTTT.

This clone was counted between two and nine times. The chain couples TRBV19 to TRBJ2-5; D is unclear. V gave up 5 bases and J gave up 5 bases, with 15 bases separating them. The CDR3 runs 14 residues. Germline V lookup: CDR1 LNHDA, CDR2 SQIVND (reference sequence). CDR3 bases: TGTGCCAGTAGTCGCGGACCCTCTGCTGAGACCCAGTACTTC. Protein sequence: CASSRGPSAETQYF. Full variable domain (missing parts from reference TRBV19 and TRBJ2-5): DGGITQSPKYLFRKEGQNVTLSCEQNLNHDAMYWYRQDPGQGLRLIYYSQIVNDFQKGDIAEGYSVSREKKESFPLTVTSAQKNPTAFYLCASSRGPSAETQYFGPGTRLLVL.

This chain links TRBV25-1 with TRBJ1-2, with TRBD1 matching over 7 bases. Looked up from germline, CDR1 is MGHDK and CDR2 is SYGVNS. The CDR3 is 14 amino acids. The V segment lost 4 bases and the J segment 5 bases; nucleotides outside the gene matches: 7. The CDR3 loop is CASSGSDRVYGYTF. The DNA for the CDR3 is TGTGCCAGCAGTGGTTCTGACAGGGTTTATGGCTACACCTTC.

The rearrangement links TRBV6-1 to TRBJ1-2; D is ambiguous. Trimming took off 2 bases at V and 4 bases at J, with 11 bases between the two ends. Germline assignment: CDR1 MNHNS and CDR2 SASEGT. The CDR3 totals 14 residues. CDR3 coding DNA: TGTGCCAGCAGTGAATCCCGGGTGAGCTATGGCTACACCTTC. Its translation is CASSESRVSYGYTF.

CDR3 sequence reads: CASSTPGNSYEQYF. In DNA form, the CDR3 reads TGTGCCAGCAGCACGCCCGGAAACTCCTACGAGCAGTACTTC. The rearrangement links TRBV5-4 to TRBJ2-7, with no clear D. The CDR3 totals 14 residues. Deletions cut 4 bases from V and 0 bases from J, with 11 bases between. Germline V gene data show CDR1 as SGHNT and CDR2 as YYREEE (reference sequence).

The CDR3 protein is CASSQDVSTDTQYF. In DNA, the CDR3 is TGTGCCAGCAGCCAAGACGTTAGCACAGATACGCAGTATTTT. V usage is TRBV3-1 (or the pseudogene TRBV3-2) and J usage is TRBJ2-3; D is ambiguous. The CDR3 has 14 amino acids. Germline V gene data show CDR1 as LGHDT and CDR2 as YNNKEL (reference sequence). The germline V and J ends were trimmed by 0 bases and 0 bases, with 4 bases remaining between them.

This sequence joins TRBV4-1 and TRBJ1-1, with TRBD1 matching over 8 bases. The CDR3 spans 15 residues. Germline loops: CDR1 MGHRA, CDR2 YSYEKL. V lost 3 bases, J lost 1 base, and 4 bases stayed unmatched. The CDR3 loop is CASSHETGGNTEAFF. The DNA for the CDR3 is TGCGCCAGCAGCCACGAAACAGGGGGGAACACTGAAGCTTTCTTT.

Many counts were recorded for this clone. V gene TRBV4-2 combines with J gene TRBJ1-5, with D tentatively TRBD1 (6 bases). Trimming pared 3 bases from V and 2 bases from J, leaving 11 bases between. The germline gives CDR1 LGHNA, CDR2 YNFKEQ. The CDR3 contains 15 residues. DNA of the CDR3: TGTGCCAGCAGCCAGTTTGAGGGGGGCAATCAGCCCCAGCATTTT. It codes for CASSQFEGGNQPQHF.

The chain carries TRBV5-4 and TRBJ2-5, with TRBD1 identical over 8 bases. The ends lost 5 bases at V and 5 bases at J; junction bases unmatched: 14. Germline assignment: CDR1 SGHNT and CDR2 YYREEE (reference sequence). This CDR3 is 16 amino acids long. CDR3 coding DNA: TGTGCCAGCAGATCGACCGCAGGGGGCATGGGGGAGACCCAGTACTTC. Its protein product is CASRSTAGGMGETQYF.

In its sample, this clone was seen a few times. This chain joins TRBV24-1 and TRBJ2-5, with a tentative D call TRBD1 (6 bases). There are 13 residues in the CDR3. Trimming removed 8 bases at V and 3 bases at J, with 12 bases between. The germline CDR1 and CDR2 sequences are KGHDR and SFDVKD. The CDR3: CATTRQAEETQYF. The CDR3 coding sequence is TGTGCCACCACACGACAGGCGGAAGAGACCCAGTACTTC.

This chain links TRBV7-2 with TRBJ2-7; 10 nucleotides match TRBD1. Germline values: CDR1 SGHTA, CDR2 FQGNSA. V shed 4 bases, J shed 2 bases, and the junction held 8 bases outside the gene matches. The CDR3 is 16 residues long. CDR3 amino acids: CASSSVPGQGTYEQYF. CDR3 DNA: TGTGCCAGCAGCTCCGTCCCGGGACAGGGGACCTACGAGCAGTACTTC.

The rearrangement links TRBV18 to TRBJ2-2; unclear D gene. The CDR3 contains 17 residues. Germline lookup yields CDR1 KGHSH and CDR2 LQKENI. Trimming removed 3 bases at V and 2 bases at J, with 16 bases between. CDR3: CASSPGRLSGNTGELFF. Here the CDR3 DNA reads TGTGCCAGCTCACCTGGCAGGTTGTCGGGTAACACCGGGGAGCTGTTTTTT.

CDR3 nucleotides: TGTGCCAGCAGCCCCCTGGGGGTGGCTGCGACCGGTGAGCAGTTCTTC. Amino acids: CASSPLGVAATGEQFF. The gene calls are TRBV13 and TRBJ2-1; D is tentatively TRBD1 or TRBD2 (5 bases each). The germline CDR1 and CDR2 sequences are PRHDT and FYEKMQ (reference sequence). Trimming removed 5 bases at V and 9 bases at J, with 23 bases between. The CDR3 covers 16 residues.